What follows are 18 T cell receptor beta chains derived from one specimen sequenced in a study of lymphopenia after photon versus proton radiotherapy. Clones were sequenced by immunoSEQ multiplex PCR, and TCRdb holds only the in-frame ones, with some missing. The table shows roughly 76,000 clones, with roughly 90% occurring only once. The sequenced sample was peripheral blood, obtained from a patient treated with photon-based radiotherapy. Every receptor here comes from a woman aged 40 to 55 with cholangiocarcinoma.

This clone was counted once. This rearrangement joins TRBV7-9 to TRBJ2-7, with D possibly matching TRBD2 (5 bases). This CDR3 has 14 residues. Germline V gives CDR1 SEHNR, CDR2 FQNEAQ (reference sequence). V dropped 0 bases and J dropped 5 bases, with 11 bases sitting between them. The CDR3 region is CASSLATTGDEQYF. Written as DNA, the CDR3 is TGTGCCAGCAGCTTAGCTACGACCGGGGACGAGCAGTACTTC.

The rearrangement links TRBV9 to TRBJ2-7, with a weak D call TRBD2 (5 bases). The germline V and J ends were trimmed by 0 bases and 5 bases, with 18 bases remaining between them. This CDR3 comprises 16 residues. The germline CDR1 and CDR2 sequences are SGDLS and YYNGEE. The CDR3 protein is CASSVATGGPQDEQYF. The DNA of the CDR3 is TGTGCCAGCAGCGTAGCTACCGGCGGGCCCCAGGACGAGCAGTACTTC.

This chain links TRBV5-4 with TRBJ2-7; D remains ambiguous. With 4 bases removed from V and 7 bases from J, the gap between germline ends came to 18 bases. The CDR3 runs to 14 residues. The germline gives CDR1 SGHNT, CDR2 YYREEE (reference sequence). DNA for the CDR3: TGTGCCAGCAGCCCCAAACGGACCCCGGGTGAGCAGTACTTC. Translated: CASSPKRTPGEQYF.

This rearrangement joins TRBV5-1 to TRBJ2-1, with 8 positions matching TRBD1. This CDR3 is built from 15 residues. The trim removed 6 bases at V and 3 bases at J, leaving 8 bases unmatched. Looked up from germline, CDR1 is SGHRS and CDR2 is YFSETQ. CDR3 loop: CASTNQGAHYNEQFF. CDR3 bases: TGCGCCAGCACAAATCAGGGGGCGCACTACAATGAGCAGTTCTTC. The full variable domain, with the rest looked up from reference TRBV5-1 and TRBJ2-1, is KAGVTQTPRYLIKTRGQQVTLSCSPISGHRSVSWYQQTPGQGLQFLFEYFSETQRNKGNFPGRFSGRQFSNSRSEMNVSTLELGDSALYLCASTNQGAHYNEQFFGPGTRLTVL.

This sequence joins TRBV7-8 and TRBJ2-3; TRBD2 matches 8 bases. V dropped 5 bases and J dropped 4; count of bases not matched to a gene: 8. The CDR3 loop spans 15 amino acids. Germline V CDR1 and CDR2: SGHVS, FQNEAQ. As DNA, the CDR3 is TGTGCCAGCAGCCCAGCGGGGGAGTGGGCAGATACGCAGTATTTT. It translates to CASSPAGEWADTQYF.

This clone has just a few counts. V gene TRBV25-1 combines with J gene TRBJ1-5; 10 nucleotides match TRBD1. The germline CDR1 and CDR2 sequences are MGHDK and SYGVNS. The CDR3 has 13 amino acids. After removal of 6 bases from V and 6 bases from J, the junction contained 2 bases not matched to a gene. The CDR3 DNA sequence: TGTGCCAGCAGCGGGACAGGGGTTCAGCCCCAGCATTTT. Its translation: CASSGTGVQPQHF.

This clone has just one count. This chain uses TRBV6-5 with TRBJ1-1, with D possibly being TRBD1 (5 bases). From germline, CDR1 is MNHEY and CDR2 SVGAGI. V was trimmed by 4 bases and J by 0 bases, leaving 12 bases between them. CDR3 length equals 15 residues. Here the CDR3 reads CASSFSTELNTEAFF. CDR3 DNA sequence: TGTGCCAGCAGTTTCTCGACAGAGTTGAACACTGAAGCTTTCTTT.

The CDR3 sequence is CASSLTGVSNQPQHF. The CDR3 bases are TGTGCCAGCTCCCTGACAGGAGTTAGCAATCAGCCCCAGCATTTT. The chain couples TRBV19 to TRBJ1-5; the D gene is possibly TRBD1 (6 bases). CDR3 length equals 15 residues. Germline V lookup: CDR1 LNHDA, CDR2 SQIVND (reference sequence). V lost 9 bases and J lost 0, with 15 bases in between.

This chain connects TRBV2 to TRBJ1-1; D ambiguous. CDR3 size: 13 residues. Germline V gene data show CDR1 as SNHLY and CDR2 as FYNNEI. Trimming took 6 bases from V and 2 from J, leaving 10 bases between them. The CDR3 sequence: CASRERENTEAFF. The DNA of the CDR3 is TGTGCCAGCAGAGAAAGGGAAAACACTGAAGCTTTCTTT.

The chain links TRBV7-9 to TRBJ2-1; TRBD2 agrees at 9 bases. The CDR3 consists of 14 residues. Germline V gene sequence: CDR1 SEHNR, CDR2 FQNEAQ (reference sequence). V lost 1 base to trimming and J lost 10 bases; unmatched junction nucleotides: 5. CDR3: CASSLELAGDEQFF. CDR3 nucleotide sequence: TGTGCCAGCAGCTTAGAATTAGCGGGGGACGAGCAGTTCTTC.

J is TRBJ1-1 and V is TRBV29-1; the D gene is possibly TRBD1 (5 bases). Trimming shortened V by 2 bases and J by 10 bases, and 11 bases separated the two germline ends. The CDR3 is 11 residues long. CDR1 is SQVTM, CDR2 ANQGSEA, per germline. Here the CDR3 reads CSVEWGLRAFF. The CDR3 DNA sequence: TGCAGCGTTGAATGGGGGTTAAGAGCTTTCTTT.

This CDR3 reads CASSFNRDRGVRAEAFF. Here the CDR3 DNA reads TGTGCCAGTAGTTTTAACAGGGACCGGGGCGTACGTGCTGAAGCTTTCTTT. The V call is TRBV19, the J call TRBJ1-1; TRBD1 is a possible D gene (6 bases). The V gene lost 5 bases and the J gene lost 6 bases, with 25 bases spanning the gap. Germline V CDR1 and CDR2: LNHDA, SQIVND (reference sequence). CDR3 length: 17 amino acids.

The chain is built from TRBV6-5 and TRBJ1-1; D unresolved. This CDR3 comprises 15 residues. The germline V gene has CDR1 MNHEY and CDR2 SVGAGI. Trimming removed 0 bases from V and 1 base from J, with 9 bases in between. The CDR3 reads CASSYSSSPNTEAFF. CDR3 in DNA: TGTGCCAGCAGTTACTCGAGTAGCCCGAACACTGAAGCTTTCTTT.

The rearrangement uses TRBV27 and TRBJ1-2; 8 bases line up with TRBD1. Germline lookup yields CDR1 MNHEY and CDR2 SMNVEV (reference sequence). V trimming: 6 bases; J trimming: 4 bases; junction bases outside the gene matches: 10. CDR3 length equals 15 residues. CDR3 DNA sequence: TGTGCCAGCAGAAAATCCGGGACAGGCCCCTATGGCTACACCTTC. Encoded protein: CASRKSGTGPYGYTF.

Here the CDR3 reads CASSLTPKSYEQYF. In DNA form, the CDR3 reads TGTGCCAGCAGTTTAACCCCAAAAAGTTACGAGCAGTACTTC. The chain recombines TRBV28 with TRBJ2-7; D not resolved. The CDR3 contains 14 residues. Germline V lookup: CDR1 MDHEN, CDR2 SYDVKM. Trimming pared 2 bases from V and 4 bases from J, leaving 12 bases between.

This clone was observed a single time. The chain employs TRBV7-2 and TRBJ2-1; D possibly corresponds to TRBD2 (5 bases). The V and J ends lost 8 bases and 0 bases respectively, with 14 bases between them. This CDR3 has 15 residues. Germline CDR1 is SGHTA and CDR2 is FQGNSA. In DNA, the CDR3 is TGTGCCAGCCGGGGAAGGGAGAACTCCTACAATGAGCAGTTCTTC. As protein: CASRGRENSYNEQFF. The whole variable domain, remainder taken from reference TRBV7-2 and TRBJ2-1, is GAGVSQSPSNKVTEKGKDVELRCDPISGHTALYWYRQSLGQGLEFLIYFQGNSAPDKSGLPSDRFSAERTGGSVSTLTIQRTQQEDSAVYLCASRGRENSYNEQFFGPGTRLTVL.

V is TRBV2 and J is TRBJ1-5, with D unresolved. The CDR3 has 13 residues. From germline, CDR1 is SNHLY and CDR2 FYNNEI. Between the trimmed V and J ends, which lost 7 bases and 6 bases, there was a span of 13 bases. DNA for the CDR3: TGTGCCAGCACCGGACGGGGTAGTCAGCCCCAGCATTTT. This encodes CASTGRGSQPQHF.

The J gene is TRBJ1-5, the V gene TRBV9; the match to TRBD1 covers 9 bases. V trimming: 3 bases; J trimming: 5 bases; junction bases outside the gene matches: 6. This CDR3 is built from 15 residues. The germline gives CDR1 SGDLS, CDR2 YYNGEE. CDR3 sequence (DNA): TGTGCCAGCAGCGCGACAGGGGGAGGTGATCAGCCCCAGCATTTT. This translates into CASSATGGGDQPQHF.